Each of the 7 T cell receptor beta chains below was sequenced from the same sample in a study of control samples from healthy donors and cancer patients. Method: immunoSEQ multiplex PCR; TCRdb's copy keeps in-frame clones and lacks some. In the table there are about 80,000 clones, around 83% of which are singletons. Sequenced material: PBMCs. The origin of the receptors is a man in his 60s with head and neck cancer.

This chain connects TRBV5-1 to TRBJ1-3, with TRBD1 identical over 7 bases. This CDR3 spans 16 amino acids. Trimming at V came to 4 bases and at J to 2 bases, leaving 9 bases not matched to a gene. The V gene's germline CDR1 is SGHRS and CDR2 YFSETQ. As DNA, the CDR3 is TGCGCCAGCAGCCTCGGGACAGCGACTCCTGGAAACACCATATATTTT. Encoded protein: CASSLGTATPGNTIYF.

The V call is TRBV21-1, the J call TRBJ1-1. TRBV21-1 is labeled a pseudogene. This CDR3 spans 11 amino acids. The CDR3, as DNA: TGTGCCAGCAGCAAATCAACTGGAGCTTTCTTT. This translates into CASSKSTGAFF.

The genes are TRBV11-3 and TRBJ2-1; no definite D call. The CDR3 loop spans 14 amino acids. V lost 0 bases, J lost 5 bases, and 8 bases lay in between. Looked up from germline, CDR1 is SGHNT and CDR2 is YENEEA. CDR3 protein: CASSLDRTDNEQFF. DNA of the CDR3: TGTGCCAGCAGCTTAGATAGGACCGACAATGAGCAGTTCTTC.

This clone occurred once. This chain joins TRBV5-1 and TRBJ1-6; 8 positions match TRBD1. Unmatched junction bases numbered 7, after V lost 5 bases and J lost 0 bases. Germline V gene data show CDR1 as SGHRS and CDR2 as YFSETQ. The CDR3 runs 17 residues. The DNA for the CDR3 is TGCGCCAGCAGACGGACAGGGATTAGCTCCTATAATTCACCCCTCCACTTT. Translation gives CASRRTGISSYNSPLHF.

This clone was observed a single time. The V and J genes are TRBV18 and TRBJ2-2, with D tentatively TRBD2 (6 bases). In germline, CDR1 is KGHSH, CDR2 LQKENI. This CDR3 spans 17 amino acids. Trimming cost V 3 bases and J 0 bases, with 14 bases left between them. The CDR3 coding sequence is TGTGCCAGCTCACCTGGATACGCGGGACCGAACACCGGGGAGCTGTTTTTT. Its translation: CASSPGYAGPNTGELFF.

V usage is TRBV7-9 and J usage is TRBJ2-1; TRBD2 matches 8 bases. Trimming at V came to 5 bases and at J to 4 bases, leaving 7 bases not matched to a gene. This CDR3 has 15 residues. In germline, CDR1 is SEHNR, CDR2 FQNEAQ (reference sequence). The CDR3 region is CASSPSGSGYNEQFF. The CDR3 DNA sequence: TGTGCCAGCAGCCCTAGCGGGTCGGGGTACAATGAGCAGTTCTTC.

V usage is TRBV30 and J usage is TRBJ1-1; D possibly corresponds to TRBD1 (5 bases). V was trimmed by 2 bases and J by 4 bases, leaving 17 bases between them. Germline V gene sequence: CDR1 GTSNPN, CDR2 SVGIG (reference sequence). The CDR3 has 15 amino acids. CDR3 sequence: CAWSLRIPGGTEAFF. As DNA, the CDR3 is TGTGCCTGGAGTCTTAGGATTCCGGGGGGCACTGAAGCTTTCTTT. The entire variable domain, with the rest obtained from reference TRBV30 and TRBJ1-1, is as follows: SQTIHQWPATLVQPVGSPLSLECTVEGTSNPNLYWYRQAAGRGLQLLFYSVGIGQISSEVPQNLSASRPQDRQFILSSKKLLLSDSGFYLCAWSLRIPGGTEAFFGQGTRLTVV.